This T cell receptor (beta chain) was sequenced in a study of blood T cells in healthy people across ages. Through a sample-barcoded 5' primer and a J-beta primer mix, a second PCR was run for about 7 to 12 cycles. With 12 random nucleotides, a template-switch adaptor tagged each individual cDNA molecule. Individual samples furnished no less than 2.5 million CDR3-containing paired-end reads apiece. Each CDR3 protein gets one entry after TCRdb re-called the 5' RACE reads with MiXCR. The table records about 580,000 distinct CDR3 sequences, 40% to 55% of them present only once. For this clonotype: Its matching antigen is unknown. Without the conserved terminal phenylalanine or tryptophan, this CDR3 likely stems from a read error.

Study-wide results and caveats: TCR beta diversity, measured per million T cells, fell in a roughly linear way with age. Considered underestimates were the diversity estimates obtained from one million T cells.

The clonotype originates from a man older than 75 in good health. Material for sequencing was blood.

CDR3 coding DNA: TGCGCCAGCAGCCAACTGGGAGGCACAACTGGTGGTGAGCAGTTCTTA. Its translation is CASSQLGGTTGGEQFL. The chain joins TRBV4-3 to TRBJ2-1, with D possibly TRBD2 on 6 matching bases. V lost 2 bases and J lost 9, with 20 bases in between. The CDR3 loop spans 16 amino acids. Germline V lookup: CDR1 LGHNA, CDR2 YSLEER.